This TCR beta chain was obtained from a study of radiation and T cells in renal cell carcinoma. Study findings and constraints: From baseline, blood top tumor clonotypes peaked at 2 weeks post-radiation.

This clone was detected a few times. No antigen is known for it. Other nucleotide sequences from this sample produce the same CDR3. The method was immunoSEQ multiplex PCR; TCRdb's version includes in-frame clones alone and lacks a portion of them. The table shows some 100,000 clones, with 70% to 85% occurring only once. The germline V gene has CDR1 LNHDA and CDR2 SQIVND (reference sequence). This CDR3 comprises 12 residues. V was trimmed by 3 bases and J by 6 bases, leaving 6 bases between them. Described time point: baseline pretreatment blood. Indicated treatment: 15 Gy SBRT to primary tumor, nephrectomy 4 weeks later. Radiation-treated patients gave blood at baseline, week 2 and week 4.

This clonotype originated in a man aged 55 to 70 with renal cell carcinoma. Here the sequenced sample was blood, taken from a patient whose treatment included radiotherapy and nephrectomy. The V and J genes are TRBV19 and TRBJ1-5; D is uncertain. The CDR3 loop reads CASSIEPQPQHF. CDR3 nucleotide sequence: TGTGCCAGTAGTATTGAACCTCAGCCCCAGCATTTT.